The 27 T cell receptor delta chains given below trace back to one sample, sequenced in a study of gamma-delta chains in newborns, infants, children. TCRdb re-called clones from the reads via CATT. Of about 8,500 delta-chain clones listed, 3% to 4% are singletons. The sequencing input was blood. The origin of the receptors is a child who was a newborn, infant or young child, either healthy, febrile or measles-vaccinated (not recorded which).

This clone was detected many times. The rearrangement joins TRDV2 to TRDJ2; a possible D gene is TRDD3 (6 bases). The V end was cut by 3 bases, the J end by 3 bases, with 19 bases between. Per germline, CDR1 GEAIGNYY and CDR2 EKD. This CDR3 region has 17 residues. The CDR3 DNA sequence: TGTGCCTGTGACCGGCTGGGGACCGGGAAGGTGACAGCACAACTCTTCTTT. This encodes CACDRLGTGKVTAQLFF.

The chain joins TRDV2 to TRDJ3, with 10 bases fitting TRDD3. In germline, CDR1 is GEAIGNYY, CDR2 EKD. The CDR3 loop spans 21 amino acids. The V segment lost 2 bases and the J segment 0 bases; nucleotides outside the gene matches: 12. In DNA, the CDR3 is TGTGCCTGTGACAAAGTACTGGGGGATCCTACAAGCTCCTGGGACACCCGACAGATGTTTTTC. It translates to CACDKVLGDPTSSWDTRQMFF.

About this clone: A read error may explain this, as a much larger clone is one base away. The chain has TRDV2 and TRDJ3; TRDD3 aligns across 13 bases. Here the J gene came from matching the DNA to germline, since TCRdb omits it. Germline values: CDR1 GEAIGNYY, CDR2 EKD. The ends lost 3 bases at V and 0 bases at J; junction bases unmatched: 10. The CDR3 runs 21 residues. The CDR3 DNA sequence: TGTGCCTGTGACGCCTTACTGGGGGATACGCAGAGCTCCTGGGACACCCGACAGATGTTTTTC. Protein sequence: CACDALLGDTQSSWDTRQMFF.

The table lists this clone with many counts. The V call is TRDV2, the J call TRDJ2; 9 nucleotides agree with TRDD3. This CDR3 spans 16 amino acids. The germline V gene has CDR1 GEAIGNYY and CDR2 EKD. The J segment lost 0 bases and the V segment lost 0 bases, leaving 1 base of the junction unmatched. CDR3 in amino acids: CACDTLGDALTAQLFF. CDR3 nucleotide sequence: TGTGCCTGTGACACCCTGGGGGATGCTTTGACAGCACAACTCTTCTTT.

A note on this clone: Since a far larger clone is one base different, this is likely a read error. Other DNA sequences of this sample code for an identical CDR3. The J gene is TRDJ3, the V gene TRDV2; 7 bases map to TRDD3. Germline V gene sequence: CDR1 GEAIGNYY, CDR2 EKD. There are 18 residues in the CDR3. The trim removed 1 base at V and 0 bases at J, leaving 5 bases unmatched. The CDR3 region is CACDTYWGSSWDTRQMFF. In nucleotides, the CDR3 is TGTGCCTGTGACACGTACTGGGGAAGCTCCTGGGACACCCGACAGATGTTTTTC.

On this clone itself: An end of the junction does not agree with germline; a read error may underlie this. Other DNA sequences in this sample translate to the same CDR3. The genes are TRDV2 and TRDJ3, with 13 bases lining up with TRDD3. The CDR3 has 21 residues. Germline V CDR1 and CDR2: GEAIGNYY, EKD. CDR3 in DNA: TGTGCCTGTGACACTGTACTGGGGGATACGCGGAGCTCCTGGGACACCCGGCAGATGTTTTTC. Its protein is CACDTVLGDTRSSWDTRQMFF.

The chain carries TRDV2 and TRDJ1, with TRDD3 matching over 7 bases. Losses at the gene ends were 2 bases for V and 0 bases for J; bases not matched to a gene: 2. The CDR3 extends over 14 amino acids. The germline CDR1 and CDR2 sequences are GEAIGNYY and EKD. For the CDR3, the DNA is TGTGCCTGTGACAATACTGGGGACACCGATAAACTCATCTTT. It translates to CACDNTGDTDKLIF.

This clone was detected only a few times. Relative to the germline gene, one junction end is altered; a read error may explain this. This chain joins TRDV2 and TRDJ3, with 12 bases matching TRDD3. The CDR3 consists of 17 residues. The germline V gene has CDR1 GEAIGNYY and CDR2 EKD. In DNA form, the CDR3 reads TGTGCCTGTGACAGTACTGGGGGATACTGGGACACCCGACAGGTGTTTTTC. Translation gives CACDSTGGYWDTRQVFF.

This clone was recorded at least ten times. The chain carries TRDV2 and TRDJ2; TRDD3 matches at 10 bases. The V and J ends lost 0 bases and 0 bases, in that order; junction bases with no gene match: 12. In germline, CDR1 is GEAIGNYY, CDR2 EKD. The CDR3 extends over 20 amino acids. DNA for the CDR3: TGTGCCTGTGACACCCTCCGTAATTGGGGGATACCCCCTTTGACAGCACAACTCTTCTTT. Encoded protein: CACDTLRNWGIPPLTAQLFF.

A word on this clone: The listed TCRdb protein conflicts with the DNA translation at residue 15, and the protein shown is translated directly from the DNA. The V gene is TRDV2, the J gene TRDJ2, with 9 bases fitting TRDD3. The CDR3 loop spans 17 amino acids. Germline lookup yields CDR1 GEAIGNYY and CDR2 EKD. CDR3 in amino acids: CACDVVGDRGLTAQPFF. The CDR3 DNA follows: TGTGCCTGTGATGTCGTGGGGGATAGGGGTTTGACAGCACAACCCTTCTTT.

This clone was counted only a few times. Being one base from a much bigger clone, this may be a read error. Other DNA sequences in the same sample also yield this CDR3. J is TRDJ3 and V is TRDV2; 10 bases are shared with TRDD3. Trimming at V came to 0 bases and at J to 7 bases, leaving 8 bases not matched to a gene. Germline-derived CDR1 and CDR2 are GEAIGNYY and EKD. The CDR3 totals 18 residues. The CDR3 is CACDTVVGDTRDTRQMFF. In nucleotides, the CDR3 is TGTGCCTGTGACACCGTAGTGGGGGATACCCGAGACACCCGACAGATGTTTTTC.

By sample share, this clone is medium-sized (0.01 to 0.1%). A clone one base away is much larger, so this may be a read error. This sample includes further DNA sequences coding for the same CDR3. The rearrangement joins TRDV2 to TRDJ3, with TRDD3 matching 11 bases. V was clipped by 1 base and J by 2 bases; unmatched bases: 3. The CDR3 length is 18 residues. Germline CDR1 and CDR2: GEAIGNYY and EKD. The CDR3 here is CACDTGGYGTWDTRQMFF. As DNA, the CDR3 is TGTGCCTGTGACACTGGGGGATACGGGACCTGGGACACCCGACAGATGTTTTTC.

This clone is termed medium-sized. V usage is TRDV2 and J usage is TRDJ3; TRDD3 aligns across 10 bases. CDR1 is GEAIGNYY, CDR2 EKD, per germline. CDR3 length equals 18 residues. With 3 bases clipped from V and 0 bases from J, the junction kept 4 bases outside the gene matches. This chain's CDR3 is CACDVLGDFSWDTRQMFF. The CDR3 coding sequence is TGTGCCTGTGACGTACTGGGGGATTTCTCCTGGGACACCCGACAGATGTTTTTC.

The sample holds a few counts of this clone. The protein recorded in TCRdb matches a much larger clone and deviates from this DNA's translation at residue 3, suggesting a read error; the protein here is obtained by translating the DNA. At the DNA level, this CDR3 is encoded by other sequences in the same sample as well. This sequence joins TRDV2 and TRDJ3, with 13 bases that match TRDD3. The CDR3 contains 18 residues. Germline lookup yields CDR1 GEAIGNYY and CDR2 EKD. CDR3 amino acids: CARDTGGYASWDTRQMFF. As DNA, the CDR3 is TGTGCCCGTGACACTGGGGGATACGCCTCCTGGGACACCCGACAGATGTTTTTC.

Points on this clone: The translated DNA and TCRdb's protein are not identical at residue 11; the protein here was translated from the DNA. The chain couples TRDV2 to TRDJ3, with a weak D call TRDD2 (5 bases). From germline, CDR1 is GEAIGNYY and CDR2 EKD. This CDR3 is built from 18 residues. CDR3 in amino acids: CACDTGVTFSRDTRQMFF. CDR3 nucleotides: TGTGCCTGTGACACCGGGGTTACCTTCTCCCGGGACACCCGACAGATGTTTTTC.

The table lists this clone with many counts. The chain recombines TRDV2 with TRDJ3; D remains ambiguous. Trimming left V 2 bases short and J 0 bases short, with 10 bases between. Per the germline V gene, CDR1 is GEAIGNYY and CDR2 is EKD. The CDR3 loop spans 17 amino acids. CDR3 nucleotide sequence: TGTGCCTGTGACAGGGTTCCAAGCTCCTGGGACACCCGACAGATGTTTTTC. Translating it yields CACDRVPSSWDTRQMFF.

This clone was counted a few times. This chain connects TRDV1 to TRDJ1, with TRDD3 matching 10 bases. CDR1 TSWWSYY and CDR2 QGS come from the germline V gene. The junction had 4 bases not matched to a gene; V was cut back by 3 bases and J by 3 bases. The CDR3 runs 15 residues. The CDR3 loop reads CALGDWGIVPDKLIF. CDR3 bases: TGTGCTCTTGGGGACTGGGGGATAGTCCCCGATAAACTCATCTTT.

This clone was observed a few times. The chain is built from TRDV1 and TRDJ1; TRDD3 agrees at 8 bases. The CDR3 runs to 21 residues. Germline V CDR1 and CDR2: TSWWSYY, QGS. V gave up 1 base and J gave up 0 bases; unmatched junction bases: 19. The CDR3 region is CALGERPIAVLGVKYTDKLIF. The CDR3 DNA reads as TGTGCTCTTGGGGAACGTCCTATCGCTGTACTGGGGGTTAAGTACACCGATAAACTCATCTTT.

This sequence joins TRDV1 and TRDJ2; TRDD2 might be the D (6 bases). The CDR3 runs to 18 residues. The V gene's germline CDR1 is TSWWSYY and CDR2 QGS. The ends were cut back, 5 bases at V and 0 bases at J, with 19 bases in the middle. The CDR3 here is CALGKLSYVSPLTAQLFF. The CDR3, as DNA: TGTGCTCTTGGGAAGCTATCCTACGTCTCCCCTTTGACAGCACAACTCTTCTTT.

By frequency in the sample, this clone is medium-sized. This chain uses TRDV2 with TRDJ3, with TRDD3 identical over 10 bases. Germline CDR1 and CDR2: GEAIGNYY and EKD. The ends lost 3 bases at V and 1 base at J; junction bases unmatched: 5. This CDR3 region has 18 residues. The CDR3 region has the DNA TGTGCCTGTGACCCTACTGGGGGATCTTCCTGGGACACCCGACAGATGTTTTTC. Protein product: CACDPTGGSSWDTRQMFF.

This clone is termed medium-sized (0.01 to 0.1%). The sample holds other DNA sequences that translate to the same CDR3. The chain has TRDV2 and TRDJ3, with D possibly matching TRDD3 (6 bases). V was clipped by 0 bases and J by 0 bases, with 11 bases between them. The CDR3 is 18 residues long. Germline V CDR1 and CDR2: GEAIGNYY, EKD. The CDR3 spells CACDTWGPSSWDTRQMFF. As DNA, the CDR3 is TGTGCCTGTGACACCTGGGGGCCTAGCTCCTGGGACACCCGACAGATGTTTTTC.

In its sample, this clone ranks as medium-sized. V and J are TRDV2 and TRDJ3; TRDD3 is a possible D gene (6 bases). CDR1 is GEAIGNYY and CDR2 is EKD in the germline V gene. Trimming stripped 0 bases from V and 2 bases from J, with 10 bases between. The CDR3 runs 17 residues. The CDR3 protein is CACDTAGEAWDTRQMFF. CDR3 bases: TGTGCCTGTGACACCGCGGGGGAGGCCTGGGACACCCGACAGATGTTTTTC.

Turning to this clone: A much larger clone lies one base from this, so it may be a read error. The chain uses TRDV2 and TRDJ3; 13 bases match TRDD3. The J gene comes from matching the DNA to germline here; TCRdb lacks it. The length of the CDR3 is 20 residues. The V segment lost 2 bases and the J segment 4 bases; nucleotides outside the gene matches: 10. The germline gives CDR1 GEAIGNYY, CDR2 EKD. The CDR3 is CACDKVLGDTRLWDTRQMFF. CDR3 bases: TGTGCCTGTGACAAAGTACTGGGGGATACGCGACTTTGGGACACCCGACAGATGTTTTTC.

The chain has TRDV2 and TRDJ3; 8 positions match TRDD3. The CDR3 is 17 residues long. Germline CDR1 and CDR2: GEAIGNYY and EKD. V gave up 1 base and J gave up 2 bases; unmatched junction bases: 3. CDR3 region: CACDTGGWTWDTRQMFF. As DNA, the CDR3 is TGTGCCTGTGACACTGGGGGATGGACCTGGGACACCCGACAGATGTTTTTC.

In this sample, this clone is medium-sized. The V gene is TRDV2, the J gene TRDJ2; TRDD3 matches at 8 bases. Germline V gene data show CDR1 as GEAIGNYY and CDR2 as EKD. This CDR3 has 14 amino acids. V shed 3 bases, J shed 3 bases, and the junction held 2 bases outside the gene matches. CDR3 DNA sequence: TGTGCCTGTGACCTCTGGGGGATGACAGCACAACTCTTCTTT. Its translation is CACDLWGMTAQLFF.

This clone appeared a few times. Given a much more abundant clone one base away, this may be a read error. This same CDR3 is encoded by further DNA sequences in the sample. The CDR3 nucleotides are TGTGCCTGTGACTTTTGGGGGATCTCCTGGGACACCCGACAGATGTTTTTC. Translating gives CACDFWGISWDTRQMFF. The chain links TRDV2 to TRDJ3, with 8 bases that match TRDD3. The CDR3 contains 17 residues. Germline V CDR1 and CDR2: GEAIGNYY, EKD. The junction had 3 bases not matched to a gene; V was cut back by 3 bases and J by 0 bases.

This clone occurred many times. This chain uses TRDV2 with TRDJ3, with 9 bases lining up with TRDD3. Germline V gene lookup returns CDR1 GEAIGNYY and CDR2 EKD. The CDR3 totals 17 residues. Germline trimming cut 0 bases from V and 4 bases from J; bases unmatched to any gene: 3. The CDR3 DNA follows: TGTGCCTGTGACACCGCCTGGGGGATGTGGGACACCCGACAGATGTTTTTC. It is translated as CACDTAWGMWDTRQMFF.